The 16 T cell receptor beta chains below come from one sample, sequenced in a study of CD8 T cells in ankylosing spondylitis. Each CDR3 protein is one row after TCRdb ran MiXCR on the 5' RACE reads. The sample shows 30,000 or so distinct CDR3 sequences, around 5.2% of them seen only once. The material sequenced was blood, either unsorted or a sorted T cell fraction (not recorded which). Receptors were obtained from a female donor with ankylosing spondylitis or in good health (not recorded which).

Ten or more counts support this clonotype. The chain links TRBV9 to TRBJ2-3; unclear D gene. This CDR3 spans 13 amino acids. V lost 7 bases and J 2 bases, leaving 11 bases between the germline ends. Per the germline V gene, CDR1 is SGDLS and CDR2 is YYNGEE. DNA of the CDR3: TGTGCCAGCGGTACGTCGGTCACAGATACGCAGTATTTT. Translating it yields CASGTSVTDTQYF.

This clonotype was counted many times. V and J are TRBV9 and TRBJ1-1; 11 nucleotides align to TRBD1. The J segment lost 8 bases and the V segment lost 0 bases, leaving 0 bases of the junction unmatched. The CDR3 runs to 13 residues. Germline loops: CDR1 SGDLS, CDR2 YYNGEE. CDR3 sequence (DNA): TGTGCCAGCAGCGTAGGGGACAGGGGGGAAGCTTTCTTT. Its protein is CASSVGDRGEAFF.

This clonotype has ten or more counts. The DNA of the CDR3 is TGTGCCAGCAGCGCCGACTTGATCTCCTACGAGCAGTACTTC. This translates into CASSADLISYEQYF. The chain is built from TRBV9 and TRBJ2-7; D remains unclear. The length of the CDR3 is 14 residues. V was shortened by 3 bases and J by 0 bases, with 10 bases between the two germline ends. Germline CDR1 reads SGDLS; CDR2 reads YYNGEE.

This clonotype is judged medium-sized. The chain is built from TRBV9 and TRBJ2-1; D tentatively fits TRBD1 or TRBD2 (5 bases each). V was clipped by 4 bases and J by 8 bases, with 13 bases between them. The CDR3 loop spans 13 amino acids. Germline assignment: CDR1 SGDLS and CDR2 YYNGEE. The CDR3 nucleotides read TGTGCCAGCAGCCTGGGGGTAGAGTATGAGCAGTTCTTC. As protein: CASSLGVEYEQFF.

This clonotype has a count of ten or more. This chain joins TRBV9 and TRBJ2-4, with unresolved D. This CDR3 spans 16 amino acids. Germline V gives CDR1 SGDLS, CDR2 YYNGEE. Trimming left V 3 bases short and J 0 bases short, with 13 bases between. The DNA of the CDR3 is TGTGCCAGCAGCGCGGACCCGGGTGTAGCCAAAAACATTCAGTACTTC. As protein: CASSADPGVAKNIQYF.

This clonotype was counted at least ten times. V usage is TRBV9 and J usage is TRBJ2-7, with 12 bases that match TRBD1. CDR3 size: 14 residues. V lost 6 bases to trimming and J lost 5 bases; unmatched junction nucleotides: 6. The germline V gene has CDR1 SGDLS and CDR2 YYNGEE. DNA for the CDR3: TGTGCCAGCAACCCCGGGACAGGGGGCGACGAGCAGTACTTC. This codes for CASNPGTGGDEQYF. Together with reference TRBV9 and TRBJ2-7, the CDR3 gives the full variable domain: DSGVTQTPKHLITATGQRVTLRCSPRSGDLSVYWYQQSLDQGLQFLIQYYNGEERAKGNILERFSAQQFPDLHSELNLSSLELGDSALYFCASNPGTGGDEQYFGPGTRLTVT.

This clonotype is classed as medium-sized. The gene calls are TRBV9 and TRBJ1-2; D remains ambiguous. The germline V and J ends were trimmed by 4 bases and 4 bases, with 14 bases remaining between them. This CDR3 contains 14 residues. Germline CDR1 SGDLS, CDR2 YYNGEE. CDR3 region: CASSSSVETYGYTF. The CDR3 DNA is TGTGCCAGCAGCTCAAGCGTCGAGACCTATGGCTACACCTTC.

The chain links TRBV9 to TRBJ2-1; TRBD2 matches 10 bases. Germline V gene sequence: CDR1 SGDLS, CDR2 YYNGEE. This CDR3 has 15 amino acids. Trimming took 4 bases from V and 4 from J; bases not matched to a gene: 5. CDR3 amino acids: CASSSGLALYNEQFF. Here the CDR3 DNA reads TGTGCCAGCAGCTCGGGACTAGCGCTTTACAATGAGCAGTTCTTC.

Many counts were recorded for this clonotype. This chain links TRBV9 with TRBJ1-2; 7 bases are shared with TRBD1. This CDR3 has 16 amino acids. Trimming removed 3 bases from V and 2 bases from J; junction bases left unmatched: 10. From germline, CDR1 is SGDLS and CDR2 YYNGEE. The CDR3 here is CASSAGLSQGNYGYTF. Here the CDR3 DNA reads TGTGCCAGCAGCGCAGGGCTCTCACAGGGGAACTATGGCTACACCTTC.

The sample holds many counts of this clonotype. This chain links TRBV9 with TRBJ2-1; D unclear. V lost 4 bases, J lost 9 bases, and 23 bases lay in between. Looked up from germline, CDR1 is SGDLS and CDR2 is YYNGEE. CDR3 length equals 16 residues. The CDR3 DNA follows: TGTGCCAGCAGCCCCCCCGGTACGACCCGTCTTAGTGAGCAGTTCTTC. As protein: CASSPPGTTRLSEQFF.

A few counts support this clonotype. The CDR3: CASSPRGREPSSYNEQFF. In DNA form, the CDR3 reads TGTGCCAGCAGCCCAAGGGGGCGGGAACCGTCTTCCTACAATGAGCAGTTCTTC. The chain joins TRBV9 to TRBJ2-1; tentatively, D is TRBD1 (7 bases). Germline V lookup: CDR1 SGDLS, CDR2 YYNGEE. The CDR3 consists of 18 residues. Trimming pared 4 bases from V and 1 base from J, leaving 21 bases between.

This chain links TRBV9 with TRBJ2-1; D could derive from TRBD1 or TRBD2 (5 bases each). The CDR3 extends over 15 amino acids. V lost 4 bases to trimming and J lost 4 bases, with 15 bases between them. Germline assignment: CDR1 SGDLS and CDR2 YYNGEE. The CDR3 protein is CASSLGTAGYNEQFF. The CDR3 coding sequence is TGTGCCAGCAGCCTAGGGACCGCTGGTTACAATGAGCAGTTCTTC.

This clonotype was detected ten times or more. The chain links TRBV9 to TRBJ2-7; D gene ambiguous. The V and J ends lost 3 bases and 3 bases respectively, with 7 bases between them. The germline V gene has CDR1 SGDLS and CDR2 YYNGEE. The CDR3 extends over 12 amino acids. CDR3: CASSGESYEQYF. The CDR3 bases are TGTGCCAGCAGCGGGGAAAGCTACGAGCAGTACTTC.

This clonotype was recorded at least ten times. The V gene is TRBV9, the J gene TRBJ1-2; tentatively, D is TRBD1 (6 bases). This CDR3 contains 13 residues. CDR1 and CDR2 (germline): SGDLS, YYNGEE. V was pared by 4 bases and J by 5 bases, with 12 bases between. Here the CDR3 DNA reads TGTGCCAGCAGCCCCCAGGGGAAGTATGGCTACACCTTC. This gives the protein CASSPQGKYGYTF.

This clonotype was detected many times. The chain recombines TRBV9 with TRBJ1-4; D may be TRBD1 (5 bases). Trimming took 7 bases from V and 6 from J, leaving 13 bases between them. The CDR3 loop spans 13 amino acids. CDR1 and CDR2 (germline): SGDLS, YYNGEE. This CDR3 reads CASGGANDEKLFF. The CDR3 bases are TGTGCCAGCGGGGGAGCGAATGATGAAAAACTGTTTTTT.

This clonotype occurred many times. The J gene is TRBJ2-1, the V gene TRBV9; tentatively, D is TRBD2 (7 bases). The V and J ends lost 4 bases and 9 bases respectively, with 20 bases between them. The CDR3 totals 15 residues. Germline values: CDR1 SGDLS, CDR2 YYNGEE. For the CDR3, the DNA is TGTGCCAGCAGCAAGCCCGGGGGGCCCTATGGTGAGCAGTTCTTC. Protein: CASSKPGGPYGEQFF.